The 21 T cell receptor beta chains given below trace back to one sample, sequenced in a study of shared clonotypes between healthy human individuals. Here immunoSEQ multiplex PCR was the method, and the copy in TCRdb shows in-frame clones only, minus some. The sample contains some 2,000,000 clones, about 95% of which appear only once. Terminally differentiated effector memory CD45RA+ cells were excluded by CCR7 positive selection of CD45RO-negative cells. Material for sequencing was naive CD8+ T cells sorted from blood. Every receptor here comes from a man aged 18-30 years in good health.

The chain is built from TRBV5-1 and TRBJ2-6; D may be TRBD2 (7 bases). Trimming removed 4 bases at V and 4 bases at J, with 33 bases between. The CDR3 covers 22 residues. Germline V gene sequence: CDR1 SGHRS, CDR2 YFSETQ. The CDR3 here is CASSPHRPPKGGRAAGANVLTF. Written as DNA, the CDR3 is TGCGCCAGCAGCCCACATCGACCTCCCAAAGGGGGGAGGGCAGCCGGGGCCAACGTCCTGACTTTC.

This clone was observed once. Other DNA sequences in this specimen translate into the identical CDR3. The chain recombines TRBV27 with TRBJ1-1; D is uncertain. The germline V and J ends were trimmed by 3 bases and 1 base, with 9 bases remaining between them. The CDR3 length is 14 residues. The germline V gene encodes CDR1 MNHEY and CDR2 SMNVEV (reference sequence). The CDR3 loop reads CASSLSRGNTEAFF. The CDR3, as DNA: TGTGCCAGCAGTTTGTCCCGCGGGAACACTGAAGCTTTCTTT.

The chain links TRBV10-3 to TRBJ2-7; 7 positions agree with TRBD1. Looked up from germline, CDR1 is ENHRY and CDR2 is SYGVKD. With V trimmed by 1 base and J by 3 bases, 3 bases remained unmatched. This CDR3 contains 14 residues. CDR3: CAISEWDSHYEQYF. The CDR3, as DNA: TGTGCCATCAGTGAGTGGGACAGCCACTACGAGCAGTACTTC.

This clone was observed a single time. The chain employs TRBV5-1 and TRBJ2-7, with D possibly matching TRBD2 (6 bases). V shed 4 bases and J shed 5 bases, with 16 bases lying between them. This CDR3 is built from 14 residues. CDR1 and CDR2 (germline): SGHRS, YFSETQ. CDR3 nucleotide sequence: TGCGCCAGCAGCCGCATTGGAGGGGAGAACGAGCAGTACTTC. Translated, it gives CASSRIGGENEQYF.

The chain uses TRBV9 and TRBJ1-1, with TRBD1 as a possible D gene (6 bases). This CDR3 has 14 amino acids. The V and J ends lost 4 bases and 5 bases respectively, with 15 bases between them. CDR1 and CDR2 (germline): SGDLS, YYNGEE. The CDR3 loop reads CASSPGRGETEAFF. The CDR3 bases are TGTGCCAGCAGCCCAGGGAGGGGGGAAACTGAAGCTTTCTTT.

The chain employs TRBV27 and TRBJ2-1; no clear D. The CDR3 consists of 15 residues. The ends were cut back, 3 bases at V and 12 bases at J, with 21 bases in the middle. Germline CDR1 and CDR2: MNHEY and SMNVEV (reference sequence). The CDR3, as DNA: TGTGCCAGCAGTTTGCCCGGGCCCCCCGTCAAAGGGCAGTTCTTC. This translates into CASSLPGPPVKGQFF.

This chain joins TRBV5-6 and TRBJ2-5; TRBD1 might be the D (6 bases). CDR3 length: 15 residues. CDR1 SGHDT and CDR2 YYEEEE come from the germline V gene. V lost 3 bases to trimming and J lost 0 bases, with 12 bases between them. The CDR3 DNA reads TGTGCCAGCAGCTACTGGGACACTTACCAAGAGACCCAGTACTTC. Amino acids: CASSYWDTYQETQYF.

Concerning this clone: Other DNA sequences in the same sample also yield this CDR3. V gene TRBV10-2 combines with J gene TRBJ2-7, with no clear D. The CDR3 loop spans 11 amino acids. The V and J ends lost 3 bases and 6 bases respectively, with 6 bases between them. Germline CDR1 reads WSHSY; CDR2 reads SAAADI. CDR3 nucleotides: TGCGCCAGCAGTGAAGGTGTCGAGCAGTACTTC. It translates to CASSEGVEQYF.

This chain connects TRBV27 to TRBJ2-2; 13 nucleotides line up with TRBD2. The CDR3 is made up of 17 amino acids. Per germline, CDR1 MNHEY and CDR2 SMNVEV (reference sequence). V dropped 2 bases and J dropped 7; count of bases not matched to a gene: 7. CDR3: CASSLRGLAGISGELFF. The CDR3, as DNA: TGTGCCAGCAGTTTAAGGGGACTAGCGGGAATCAGCGGGGAGCTGTTTTTT.

This clone has just one count. The J gene is TRBJ2-2, the V gene TRBV6-6; 7 bases are shared with TRBD2. The CDR3 covers 14 residues. Unmatched junction bases numbered 6, after V lost 6 bases and J lost 5 bases. In germline, CDR1 is MNHNY, CDR2 SVGAGI (reference sequence). The CDR3 spells CASRPQGGTGELFF. The CDR3 region has the DNA TGTGCCAGCAGACCCCAGGGAGGGACCGGGGAGCTGTTTTTT.

This chain uses TRBV7-9 with TRBJ2-7; D unclear. Trimming removed 5 bases from V and 0 bases from J, with 11 bases in between. The CDR3 spans 14 residues. The germline gives CDR1 SEHNR, CDR2 FQNEAQ (reference sequence). CDR3 loop: CASSAPLGSYEQYF. The CDR3 DNA reads TGTGCCAGCAGCGCTCCACTGGGCTCCTACGAGCAGTACTTC.

The rearrangement links TRBV11-2 to TRBJ1-1, with D perhaps TRBD1 (6 bases). Germline assignment: CDR1 SGHAT and CDR2 FQNNGV. The CDR3 is 17 residues long. Deletions cut 0 bases from V and 4 bases from J, with 18 bases between. Here the CDR3 reads CASSLDAHKEGGTEAFF. CDR3 DNA sequence: TGTGCCAGCAGCTTAGATGCGCACAAAGAGGGGGGCACTGAAGCTTTCTTT. Drawing the rest from reference TRBV11-2 and TRBJ1-1, the complete variable domain is EAGVAQSPRYKIIEKRQSVAFWCNPISGHATLYWYQQILGQGPKLLIQFQNNGVVDDSQLPKDRFSAERLKGVDSTLKIQPAKLEDSAVYLCASSLDAHKEGGTEAFFGQGTRLTVV.

The chain has TRBV7-9 and TRBJ1-1, with TRBD1 matching over 7 bases. J was trimmed by 2 bases and V by 6 bases; bases with no gene match: 18. CDR1 is SEHNR, CDR2 FQNEAQ, per germline (reference sequence). This CDR3 contains 18 residues. This CDR3 reads CASSPPLGGGSHNTEAFF. CDR3 in DNA: TGTGCCAGCAGTCCTCCGTTAGGAGGGGGCTCCCATAACACTGAAGCTTTCTTT.

The chain couples TRBV4-1 to TRBJ2-7; D uncertain. The CDR3 runs 13 residues. Per the germline V gene, CDR1 is MGHRA and CDR2 is YSYEKL. Trimming removed 2 bases from V and 4 bases from J, with 9 bases in between. This CDR3 reads CASSQNIQYEQYF. The DNA of the CDR3 is TGCGCCAGCAGCCAAAATATTCAGTACGAGCAGTACTTC.

The gene calls are TRBV15 and TRBJ1-4; 8 bases match TRBD1. CDR1 and CDR2 from the germline V gene are LNHNV and YYDKDF (reference sequence). The junction had 3 bases not matched to a gene; V was cut back by 0 bases and J by 6 bases. This CDR3 is built from 15 residues. The CDR3 DNA sequence: TGTGCCACCAGCAGAGAAAGGACAGGGCATGAAAAACTGTTTTTT. This gives the protein CATSRERTGHEKLFF. The full variable domain, with the rest looked up from reference TRBV15 and TRBJ1-4, is DAMVIQNPRYQVTQFGKPVTLSCSQTLNHNVMYWYQQKSSQAPKLLFHYYDKDFNNEADTPDNFQSRRPNTSFCFLDIRSPGLGDTAMYLCATSRERTGHEKLFFGSGTQLSVL.

This sequence joins TRBV13 and TRBJ1-1, with D unclear. Trimming took off 4 bases at V and 5 bases at J, with 14 bases between the two ends. Looked up from germline, CDR1 is PRHDT and CDR2 is FYEKMQ (reference sequence). The CDR3 contains 14 residues. The CDR3 bases are TGTGCCAGCAGCTCCCGGGAAGATGGGACTGAAGCTTTCTTT. It translates to CASSSREDGTEAFF.

This chain uses TRBV7-8 with TRBJ2-3; D tentatively reads TRBD1 or TRBD2 (5 bases each). Germline V lookup: CDR1 SGHVS, CDR2 FQNEAQ. The V end was cut by 0 bases, the J end by 6 bases, with 22 bases between. The CDR3 is 18 amino acids. The CDR3, as DNA: TGTGCCAGCAGCTTAGCGCTTCAGGGAGACCTCCCAGGGGATACGCAGTATTTT. This sequence encodes CASSLALQGDLPGDTQYF.

As for this clone: This sample also contains other DNA sequences that code for the same CDR3. DNA for the CDR3: TGTGCCAGCAGCTGGGACAGGGGTTCCTACGAGCAGTACTTC. Its translation: CASSWDRGSYEQYF. The rearrangement links TRBV11-2 to TRBJ2-7; 10 bases map to TRBD1. Germline V gene sequence: CDR1 SGHAT, CDR2 FQNNGV. The J segment lost 1 base and the V segment lost 4 bases, leaving 1 base of the junction unmatched. The CDR3 length is 14 residues. The full variable domain, rest sourced from reference TRBV11-2 and TRBJ2-7, is EAGVAQSPRYKIIEKRQSVAFWCNPISGHATLYWYQQILGQGPKLLIQFQNNGVVDDSQLPKDRFSAERLKGVDSTLKIQPAKLEDSAVYLCASSWDRGSYEQYFGPGTRLTVT.

The rearrangement joins TRBV27 to TRBJ2-7; D remains unclear. V was trimmed by 0 bases and J by 3 bases, leaving 9 bases between them. This CDR3 is built from 14 residues. CDR1 and CDR2 from the germline V gene are MNHEY and SMNVEV (reference sequence). CDR3 sequence (DNA): TGTGCCAGCAGTTTATCCGACAACCGCTACGAGCAGTACTTC. Its protein is CASSLSDNRYEQYF.

Concerning this clone itself: The sample contains more than one DNA sequence encoding this CDR3. The chain employs TRBV4-1 and TRBJ2-7; the D is unclear. Trimming stripped 1 base from V and 0 bases from J, with 7 bases between. The CDR3 totals 14 residues. Germline V CDR1 and CDR2: MGHRA, YSYEKL. In DNA, the CDR3 is TGCGCCAGCAGCCAAGGGTTGGTCTCCTACGAGCAGTACTTC. Protein sequence: CASSQGLVSYEQYF.

The chain carries TRBV7-2 and TRBJ2-5; 7 nucleotides align to TRBD1. The germline gives CDR1 SGHTA, CDR2 FQGNSA. The CDR3 has 15 residues. V shed 1 base, J shed 1 base, and the junction held 3 bases outside the gene matches. The CDR3 nucleotides are TGTGCCAGCAGCTTAGAGGGGGCCAGCCAAGAGACCCAGTACTTC. Translated: CASSLEGASQETQYF. Together with reference TRBV7-2 and TRBJ2-5, the CDR3 gives the full variable domain: GAGVSQSPSNKVTEKGKDVELRCDPISGHTALYWYRQSLGQGLEFLIYFQGNSAPDKSGLPSDRFSAERTGGSVSTLTIQRTQQEDSAVYLCASSLEGASQETQYFGPGTRLLVL.